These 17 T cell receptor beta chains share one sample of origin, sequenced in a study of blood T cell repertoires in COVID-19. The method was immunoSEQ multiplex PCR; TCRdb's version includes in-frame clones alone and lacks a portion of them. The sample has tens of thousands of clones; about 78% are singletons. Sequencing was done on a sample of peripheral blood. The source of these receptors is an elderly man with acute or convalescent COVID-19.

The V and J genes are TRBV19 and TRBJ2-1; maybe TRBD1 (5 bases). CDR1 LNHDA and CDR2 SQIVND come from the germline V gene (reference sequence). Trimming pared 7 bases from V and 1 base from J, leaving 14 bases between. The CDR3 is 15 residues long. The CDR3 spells CASTGRAPSYNEQFF. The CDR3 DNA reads TGTGCCAGTACTGGCAGGGCCCCATCCTACAATGAGCAGTTCTTC.

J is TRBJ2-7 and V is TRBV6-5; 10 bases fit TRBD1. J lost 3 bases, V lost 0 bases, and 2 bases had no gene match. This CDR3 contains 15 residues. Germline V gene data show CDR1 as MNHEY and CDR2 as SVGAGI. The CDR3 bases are TGTGCCAGCAGTTACTCTGGGACAGGGGACTACGAGCAGTACTTC. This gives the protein CASSYSGTGDYEQYF.

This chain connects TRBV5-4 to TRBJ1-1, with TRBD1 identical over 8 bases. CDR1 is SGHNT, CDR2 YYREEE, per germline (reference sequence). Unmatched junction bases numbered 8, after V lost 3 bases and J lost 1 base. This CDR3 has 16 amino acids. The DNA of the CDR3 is TGTGCCAGCAGCTCGTTACGCGGGACAGGGAACACTGAAGCTTTCTTT. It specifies CASSSLRGTGNTEAFF.

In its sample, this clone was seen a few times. CDR3: CASSWSSGNTIYF. The DNA for the CDR3 is TGTGCCAGTAGCTGGAGCTCTGGAAACACCATATATTTT. This sequence joins TRBV19 and TRBJ1-3, with no clear D. This CDR3 contains 13 residues. V gave up 6 bases and J gave up 0 bases, with 6 bases separating them. The germline CDR1 and CDR2 sequences are LNHDA and SQIVND (reference sequence).

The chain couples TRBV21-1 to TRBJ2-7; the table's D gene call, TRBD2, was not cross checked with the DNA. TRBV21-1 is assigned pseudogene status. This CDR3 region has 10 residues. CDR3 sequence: CASSLREQYF. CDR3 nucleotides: TGTGCCAGCAGCCTCCGGGAGCAGTACTTC.

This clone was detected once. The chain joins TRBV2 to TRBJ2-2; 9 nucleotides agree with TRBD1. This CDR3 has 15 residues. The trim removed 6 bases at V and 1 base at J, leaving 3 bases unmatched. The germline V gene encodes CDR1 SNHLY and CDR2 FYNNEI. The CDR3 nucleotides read TGTGCCAGCAGGGGGACAGGGCGGAACACCGGGGAGCTGTTTTTT. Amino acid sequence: CASRGTGRNTGELFF.

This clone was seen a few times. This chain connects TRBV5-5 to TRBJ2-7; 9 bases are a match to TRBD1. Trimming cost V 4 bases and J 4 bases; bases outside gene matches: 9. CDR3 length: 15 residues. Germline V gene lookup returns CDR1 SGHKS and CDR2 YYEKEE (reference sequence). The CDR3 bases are TGTGCCAGCAGCCTGGGGACAGGGTCGATTTACGAGCAGTACTTC. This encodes CASSLGTGSIYEQYF.

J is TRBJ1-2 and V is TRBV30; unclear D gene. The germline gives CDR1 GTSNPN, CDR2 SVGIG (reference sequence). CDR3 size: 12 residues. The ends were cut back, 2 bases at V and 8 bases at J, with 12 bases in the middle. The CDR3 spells CAWSYGLGGYTF. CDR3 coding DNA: TGTGCCTGGAGTTACGGACTCGGGGGCTACACCTTC.

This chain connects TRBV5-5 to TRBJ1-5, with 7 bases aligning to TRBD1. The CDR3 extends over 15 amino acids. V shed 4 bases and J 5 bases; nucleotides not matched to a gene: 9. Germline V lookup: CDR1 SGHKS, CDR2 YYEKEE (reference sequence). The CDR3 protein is CASSAEGRGDQPQHF. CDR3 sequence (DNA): TGTGCCAGCAGCGCGGAGGGCAGGGGGGATCAGCCCCAGCATTTT.

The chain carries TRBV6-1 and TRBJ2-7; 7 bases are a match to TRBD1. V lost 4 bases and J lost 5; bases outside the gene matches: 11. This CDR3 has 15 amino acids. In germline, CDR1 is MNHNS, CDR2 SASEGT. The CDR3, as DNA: TGTGCCAGCAGTGGAGACAGGGTTGAGTTAAACGAGCAGTACTTC. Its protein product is CASSGDRVELNEQYF.

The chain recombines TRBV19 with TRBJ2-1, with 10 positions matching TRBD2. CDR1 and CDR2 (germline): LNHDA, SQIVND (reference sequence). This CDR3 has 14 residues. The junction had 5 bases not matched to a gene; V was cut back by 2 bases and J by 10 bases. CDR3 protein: CASSILAGDLEQFF. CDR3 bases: TGTGCCAGTAGTATACTAGCGGGAGATCTGGAGCAGTTCTTC.

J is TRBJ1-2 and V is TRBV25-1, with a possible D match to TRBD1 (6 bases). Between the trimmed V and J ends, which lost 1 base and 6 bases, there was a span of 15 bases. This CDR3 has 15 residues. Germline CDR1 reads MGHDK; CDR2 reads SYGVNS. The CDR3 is CASSEFRGWYNGYTF. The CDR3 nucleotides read TGTGCCAGCAGTGAATTCAGGGGCTGGTATAATGGCTACACCTTC.

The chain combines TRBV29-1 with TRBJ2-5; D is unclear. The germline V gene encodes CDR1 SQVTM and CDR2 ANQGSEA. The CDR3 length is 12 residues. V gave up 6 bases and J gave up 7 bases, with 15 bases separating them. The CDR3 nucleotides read TGCAGCGTGACGTATAGCCTGGGGACCCAGTACTTC. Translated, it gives CSVTYSLGTQYF.

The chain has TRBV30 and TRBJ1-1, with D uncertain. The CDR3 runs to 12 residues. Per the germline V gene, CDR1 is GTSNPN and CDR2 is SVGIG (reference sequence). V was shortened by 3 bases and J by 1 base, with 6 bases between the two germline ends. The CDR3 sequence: CAWRQQNTEAFF. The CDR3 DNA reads TGTGCCTGGAGACAGCAGAACACTGAAGCTTTCTTT. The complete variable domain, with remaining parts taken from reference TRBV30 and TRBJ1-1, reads SQTIHQWPATLVQPVGSPLSLECTVEGTSNPNLYWYRQAAGRGLQLLFYSVGIGQISSEVPQNLSASRPQDRQFILSSKKLLLSDSGFYLCAWRQQNTEAFFGQGTRLTVV.

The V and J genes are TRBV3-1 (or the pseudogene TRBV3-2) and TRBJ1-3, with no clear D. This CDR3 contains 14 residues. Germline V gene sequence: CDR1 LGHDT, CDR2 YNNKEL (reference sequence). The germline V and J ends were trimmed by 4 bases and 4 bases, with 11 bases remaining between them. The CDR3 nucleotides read TGTGCCAGCAGCCTGAGGGCGGAAGGAAACACCATATATTTT. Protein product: CASSLRAEGNTIYF.

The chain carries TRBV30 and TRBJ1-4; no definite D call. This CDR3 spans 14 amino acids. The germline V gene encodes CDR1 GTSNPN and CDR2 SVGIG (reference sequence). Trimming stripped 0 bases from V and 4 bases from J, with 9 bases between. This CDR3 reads CAWSVGRFNEKLFF. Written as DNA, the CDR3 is TGTGCCTGGAGTGTGGGCAGGTTTAATGAAAAACTGTTTTTT.

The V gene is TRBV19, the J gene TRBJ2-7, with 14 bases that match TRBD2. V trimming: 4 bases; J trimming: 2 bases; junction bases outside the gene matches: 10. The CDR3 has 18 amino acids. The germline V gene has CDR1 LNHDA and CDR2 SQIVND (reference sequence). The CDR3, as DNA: TGTGCCAGTAGTAGGGAGGGACTAGCGGGAGCCCAAGCCTACGAGCAGTACTTC. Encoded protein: CASSREGLAGAQAYEQYF.